The 28 T cell receptor beta chains presented below share a single source sample, sequenced in a study of blood T cell repertoires in COVID-19. TCRdb's copy holds only in-frame clones and misses some; the assay was immunoSEQ multiplex PCR. The repertoire holds about 240,000 clones, approximately 86% seen once, with 2.5% to 3.5% in the top ten. The specimen was PBMCs or T cells enriched from blood (not recorded which). The receptor source for this set is a middle-aged woman with acute COVID-19.

A few counts support this clone. V and J are TRBV5-1 and TRBJ1-4; TRBD1 aligns across 8 bases. CDR1 and CDR2 from the germline V gene are SGHRS and YFSETQ. Trimming cost V 7 bases and J 7 bases; bases outside gene matches: 15. The CDR3 is 16 residues long. CDR3 residues: CASHLKPTGDGEKLFF. In DNA form, the CDR3 reads TGCGCCAGCCATCTAAAACCGACAGGGGATGGTGAAAAACTGTTTTTT.

The chain uses TRBV30 and TRBJ1-1; the D is unclear. The CDR3 has 11 residues. Germline V CDR1 and CDR2: GTSNPN, SVGIG (reference sequence). For the CDR3, the DNA is TGTGCTGCAGGTCAGAACACTGAAGCTTTCTTT. Protein product: CAAGQNTEAFF.

This clone was found once. The rearrangement uses TRBV3-1 (or the pseudogene TRBV3-2) and TRBJ2-2; possible D gene TRBD1, 6 bases. The V gene's germline CDR1 is LGHDT and CDR2 YNNKEL (reference sequence). The CDR3 loop spans 17 amino acids. V was cut by 4 bases and J by 1 base, with 16 bases left in between. CDR3 nucleotide sequence: TGTGCCAGCAGCCTCCCCCCCGCAGGGGTGAACACCGGGGAGCTGTTTTTT. Translated, it gives CASSLPPAGVNTGELFF.

V usage is TRBV6-2 or TRBV6-3 and J usage is TRBJ1-1; 7 bases map to TRBD1. Germline loops: CDR1 MNHEY, CDR2 SVGEGT. V lost 5 bases and J lost 0; bases outside the gene matches: 6. The CDR3 has 15 amino acids. The CDR3: CASSTRDRMNTEAFF. The CDR3 bases are TGTGCCAGCAGTACGAGGGACAGAATGAACACTGAAGCTTTCTTT.

The V gene is TRBV3-1 (or the pseudogene TRBV3-2), the J gene TRBJ2-5; 9 nucleotides line up with TRBD2. From germline, CDR1 is LGHDT and CDR2 YNNKEL (reference sequence). Trimming at V came to 0 bases and at J to 0 bases, leaving 2 bases not matched to a gene. The CDR3 is made up of 16 amino acids. Here the CDR3 DNA reads TGTGCCAGCAGCCAAGATATAGCGGGGGACCAAGAGACCCAGTACTTC. Translation gives CASSQDIAGDQETQYF.

V is TRBV4-2 and J is TRBJ2-1, with TRBD2 matching over 9 bases. With V trimmed by 2 bases and J by 6 bases, 14 bases remained unmatched. The CDR3 contains 18 residues. Germline lookup yields CDR1 LGHNA and CDR2 YNFKEQ. CDR3 nucleotide sequence: TGTGCCAGCAGCCAACCCAAGGTGGGACTAGCTGAATTCAATGAGCAGTTCTTC. This encodes CASSQPKVGLAEFNEQFF.

The rearrangement links TRBV19 to TRBJ2-1; D is undetermined. Germline V gene lookup returns CDR1 LNHDA and CDR2 SQIVND (reference sequence). V was pared by 6 bases and J by 9 bases, with 9 bases between. The CDR3 runs 11 residues. The CDR3: CASRLHGEQFF. CDR3 coding DNA: TGTGCCAGTAGACTTCACGGTGAGCAGTTCTTC.

The chain recombines TRBV6-6 with TRBJ2-4; 12 bases match TRBD1. The CDR3 loop spans 16 amino acids. V lost 4 bases, J lost 8 bases, and 9 bases stayed unmatched. Germline values: CDR1 MNHNY, CDR2 SVGAGI (reference sequence). In nucleotides, the CDR3 is TGTGCCAGCAGTTCACCGGGACAGGGGGCTCTAGACATTCAGTACTTC. Translating it yields CASSSPGQGALDIQYF.

This rearrangement joins TRBV21-1 to TRBJ2-6; TRBD1, the table's D call, was not compared with the DNA. TRBV21-1 is shown as a pseudogene. This CDR3 has 19 residues. The CDR3 DNA sequence: TGTGCCAGCAGCACCAGTAGGACAGGGGATCACTCTGGGGCCAACGTCCTGACTTTC. Translation gives CASSTSRTGDHSGANVLTF.

This chain connects TRBV29-1 to TRBJ1-2, with D unresolved. Germline V gene sequence: CDR1 SQVTM, CDR2 ANQGSEA. V dropped 7 bases and J dropped 4 bases, with 10 bases sitting between them. The CDR3 has 11 amino acids. CDR3 amino acids: CSAVDIYGYTF. As DNA, the CDR3 is TGCAGCGCCGTAGATATCTATGGCTACACCTTC.

The chain has TRBV27 and TRBJ2-5, with TRBD1 as a possible D gene (6 bases). V lost 5 bases and J 4 bases, leaving 14 bases between the germline ends. Germline loops: CDR1 MNHEY, CDR2 SMNVEV (reference sequence). The CDR3 runs 14 residues. This chain's CDR3 is CASSTSGTSETQYF. DNA of the CDR3: TGTGCCAGCAGTACCTCCGGGACATCAGAGACCCAGTACTTC.

The chain recombines TRBV7-3 with TRBJ2-1, with 10 bases identical to TRBD1. Germline trimming cut 5 bases from V and 8 bases from J; bases unmatched to any gene: 15. Looked up from germline, CDR1 is SGHTA and CDR2 is FQGTGA. There are 17 residues in the CDR3. CDR3: CASSPGVGTGEVYEQFF. Here the CDR3 DNA reads TGTGCCAGCAGCCCGGGTGTAGGGACAGGGGAAGTCTATGAGCAGTTCTTC. The full variable domain, with the rest looked up from reference TRBV7-3 and TRBJ2-1, is GAGVSQTPSNKVTEKGKYVELRCDPISGHTALYWYRQSLGQGPEFLIYFQGTGAADDSGLPNDRFFAVRPEGSVSTLKIQRTERGDSAVYLCASSPGVGTGEVYEQFFGPGTRLTVL.

This clone occurred once. This sequence joins TRBV5-1 and TRBJ2-1, with a weak D call TRBD1 (6 bases). Trimming stripped 0 bases from V and 6 bases from J, with 10 bases between. Germline CDR1 and CDR2: SGHRS and YFSETQ. This CDR3 comprises 14 residues. CDR3 nucleotide sequence: TGCGCCAGCAGCTTGGAGCAGGGGCGCAATGAGCAGTTCTTC. This translates into CASSLEQGRNEQFF. The full variable domain, in which reference TRBV5-1 and TRBJ2-1 provide the parts outside the CDR3, is KAGVTQTPRYLIKTRGQQVTLSCSPISGHRSVSWYQQTPGQGLQFLFEYFSETQRNKGNFPGRFSGRQFSNSRSEMNVSTLELGDSALYLCASSLEQGRNEQFFGPGTRLTVL.

The genes are TRBV4-1 and TRBJ1-6; 7 nucleotides align to TRBD1. Trimming at V came to 0 bases and at J to 6 bases, leaving 8 bases not matched to a gene. This CDR3 has 17 amino acids. The germline V gene encodes CDR1 MGHRA and CDR2 YSYEKL. The CDR3 here is CASSQDSRGQLNSPLHF. The CDR3 DNA reads as TGCGCCAGCAGCCAAGATTCACGGGGACAGCTTAATTCACCCCTCCACTTT.

The rearrangement links TRBV5-4 to TRBJ1-2; D remains unclear. The V gene's germline CDR1 is SGHNT and CDR2 YYREEE (reference sequence). The V and J ends lost 2 bases and 8 bases respectively, with 13 bases between them. This CDR3 is built from 13 residues. For the CDR3, the DNA is TGTGCCAGCAGCTTAGCCAATGAGGGCGGCTACACCTTC. Translating it yields CASSLANEGGYTF.

The chain uses TRBV5-6 and TRBJ2-1, with 7 bases identical to TRBD1. Germline V gene data show CDR1 as SGHDT and CDR2 as YYEEEE. V dropped 5 bases and J dropped 2; count of bases not matched to a gene: 7. The CDR3 covers 15 residues. The CDR3 coding sequence is TGTGCCAGCAGTCGGACCGGGACAGCCTACAATGAGCAGTTCTTC. The encoded protein is CASSRTGTAYNEQFF.

The CDR3 DNA sequence: TGTGCCAGTAGTATGGATCGGAGTTCCACAGATACGCAGTATTTT. Encoded protein: CASSMDRSSTDTQYF. The rearrangement links TRBV19 to TRBJ2-3; D is undetermined. This CDR3 contains 15 residues. CDR1 is LNHDA and CDR2 is SQIVND in the germline V gene (reference sequence). Trimming removed 3 bases from V and 2 bases from J, with 12 bases in between.

This sequence joins TRBV12-3 or TRBV12-4 and TRBJ2-7; a weak D match, TRBD2 (5 bases). Trimming removed 3 bases from V and 6 bases from J, with 9 bases in between. CDR3 length: 12 residues. The CDR3 region has the DNA TGTGCCAGCAGTTTCTGGGAGAGCGAGCAGTACTTC. Its protein is CASSFWESEQYF.

This clone was picked up a small number of times. This sequence joins TRBV30 and TRBJ1-3, with D unclear. Germline-derived CDR1 and CDR2 are GTSNPN and SVGIG (reference sequence). Between the trimmed V and J ends, which lost 1 base and 0 bases, there was a span of 10 bases. The CDR3 runs 15 residues. CDR3 nucleotide sequence: TGTGCCTGGAGTGGGGCAGATCCCTCTGGAAACACCATATATTTT. It translates to CAWSGADPSGNTIYF.

This clone is a singleton in its sample. This rearrangement joins TRBV7-6 to TRBJ1-4; D call uncertain. The CDR3 loop spans 15 amino acids. The germline V gene encodes CDR1 SGHVS and CDR2 FNYEAQ. The germline V and J ends were trimmed by 4 bases and 1 base, with 10 bases remaining between them. CDR3 DNA sequence: TGTGCCAGCAGCTCCGAACTTGGAACTAATGAAAAACTGTTTTTT. Protein: CASSSELGTNEKLFF. The variable domain in full, with the rest retrieved from reference TRBV7-6 and TRBJ1-4, is GAGVSQSPRYKVTKRGQDVALRCDPISGHVSLYWYRQALGQGPEFLTYFNYEAQQDKSGLPNDRFSAERPEGSISTLTIQRTEQRDSAMYRCASSSELGTNEKLFFGSGTQLSVL.

The J gene is TRBJ2-3, the V gene TRBV27; TRBD2 matches 10 bases. The CDR3 has 20 residues. J gave up 2 bases and V 5 bases, and 19 bases lay outside the gene matches. Germline CDR1 and CDR2: MNHEY and SMNVEV (reference sequence). CDR3 protein: CASSPLEREGPKVFTDTQYF. As DNA, the CDR3 is TGTGCCAGCAGTCCCCTTGAGCGGGAGGGCCCGAAAGTATTCACAGATACGCAGTATTTT.

This clone was counted only a few times. Other DNA sequences within the sample encode an identical CDR3. V gene TRBV19 combines with J gene TRBJ1-3, with D perhaps TRBD1 (6 bases). The CDR3 extends over 15 amino acids. Per germline, CDR1 LNHDA and CDR2 SQIVND (reference sequence). V gave up 4 bases and J gave up 0 bases, with 10 bases separating them. This CDR3 is CASSTPTGSGNTIYF. The CDR3 DNA reads as TGTGCCAGTAGTACCCCGACAGGCTCTGGAAACACCATATATTTT.

This chain joins TRBV5-1 and TRBJ1-2; D is perhaps TRBD1 (6 bases). V lost 4 bases to trimming and J lost 7 bases, with 29 bases between them. CDR3 length: 18 amino acids. Germline V gene data show CDR1 as SGHRS and CDR2 as YFSETQ. CDR3 sequence reads: CASSETVAGPRGGGGYTF. The CDR3, as DNA: TGCGCCAGCAGCGAAACTGTCGCTGGCCCCAGGGGCGGTGGTGGCTACACCTTC.

The gene calls are TRBV5-1 and TRBJ2-2; 11 positions agree with TRBD2. From germline, CDR1 is SGHRS and CDR2 YFSETQ. This CDR3 has 18 amino acids. V was clipped by 0 bases and J by 6 bases; unmatched bases: 10. As DNA, the CDR3 is TGCGCCAGCAGCTTGGGAGTGTCTAGCGGGAGGTTCCCCGGGGAGCTGTTTTTT. Residues: CASSLGVSSGRFPGELFF.

The chain links TRBV2 to TRBJ1-5; 7 bases are a match to TRBD1. The V gene end was trimmed by 6 bases and the J gene end by 0 bases; junction bases not matched to a gene: 14. CDR3 length equals 18 residues. Germline CDR1 SNHLY, CDR2 FYNNEI. CDR3 loop: CASRGGTANFYSNQPQHF. CDR3 coding DNA: TGTGCCAGCAGGGGCGGGACAGCAAACTTTTATAGCAATCAGCCCCAGCATTTT. Using reference TRBV2 and TRBJ1-5 for the parts outside the CDR3, the full variable domain is EPEVTQTPSHQVTQMGQEVILRCVPISNHLYFYWYRQILGQKVEFLVSFYNNEISEKSEIFDDQFSVERPDGSNFTLKIRSTKLEDSAMYFCASRGGTANFYSNQPQHFGDGTRLSIL.

The chain combines TRBV2 with TRBJ2-3; tentatively, D is TRBD1 (7 bases). Germline loops: CDR1 SNHLY, CDR2 FYNNEI. Trimming shortened V by 8 bases and J by 2 bases, and 14 bases separated the two germline ends. This CDR3 has 14 amino acids. This chain's CDR3 is CASFAGQLTDTQYF. The CDR3 bases are TGTGCCAGCTTTGCGGGACAGCTCACAGATACGCAGTATTTT.

The rearrangement joins TRBV7-8 to TRBJ1-5, with D possibly matching TRBD1 (6 bases). V lost 5 bases and J lost 4, with 12 bases in between. The CDR3 runs 14 residues. Germline CDR1 reads SGHVS; CDR2 reads FQNEAQ. In DNA, the CDR3 is TGTGCCAGCAGCCTAACAGGGTCTAATCAGCCCCAGCATTTT. Its translation: CASSLTGSNQPQHF.

The chain combines TRBV5-1 with TRBJ1-1; D uncertain. This CDR3 contains 15 residues. CDR1 is SGHRS and CDR2 is YFSETQ in the germline V gene. Trimming left V 5 bases short and J 4 bases short, with 18 bases between. Written as DNA, the CDR3 is TGCGCCAGCAGAGTTACAGCCCAAGAGGGCACTGAAGCTTTCTTT. It is translated as CASRVTAQEGTEAFF.